This T cell receptor beta chain was recorded in a study of blood T cell repertoires in COVID-19. The V end lost 5 bases, the J end lost 0 bases, and 12 bases lay between the germline ends. Germline values: CDR1 SGDLS, CDR2 YYNGEE. This CDR3 has 14 amino acids. Original processing methods: The assay estimated nucleated cells by amplifying reference gene primers. TCRdb's table, derived via immunoSEQ multiplex PCR, lists solely in-frame clones and lacks some. That table supplies the V and J calls and clone size; D and trimming were determined from the DNA. The sample holds 150,000 to 200,000 clones, 83% seen once.

This TCR came from a woman older than 75 with acute or convalescent COVID-19. The specimen was peripheral blood. The genes are TRBV9 and TRBJ2-7, with D possibly matching TRBD1 (5 bases). The CDR3 nucleotides read TGTGCCAGCAGGCTGGGGCCCAACTCCTACGAGCAGTACTTC. Translating it yields CASRLGPNSYEQYF.